Listed below are T cell receptor beta chains from one sample, sequenced in a study of shared T cell receptors in the human thymus. Method: immunoSEQ multiplex PCR; TCRdb's copy keeps in-frame clones and lacks some. Among over 450,000 clones listed, 75% to 85% were seen once. The same specimen was also included in a second study, on human thymus T cells.

Specimen: thymocytes. The receptors come from a boy under two years old with a congenital heart defect. Both conserved end residues are part of each CDR3. D genes are given only for firm matches. Clone size is stated in some rows and not others, as once, few, many or a class when expanded.

CDR3 protein	CDR3 DNA	D gene	J gene	clone size	V gene
CASSAAGEAGELFF	TGTGCCAGCAGCGCAGCCGGGGAGGCCGGGGAGCTGTTTTTT	.	TRBJ2-2	.	TRBV7-4
CAWSVKQGAYEQYF	TGTGCCTGGAGTGTGAAACAGGGGGCCTACGAGCAGTACTTC	TRBD1	TRBJ2-7	.	TRBV30
CASSQDLWGRGELFF	TGTGCCAGCAGCCAAGATCTTTGGGGCCGCGGGGAGCTGTTTTTT	.	TRBJ2-2	.	TRBV14
CAWSVPWSADTQYF	TGTGCCTGGAGTGTCCCTTGGAGTGCAGATACGCAGTATTTT	.	TRBJ2-3	.	TRBV30
CASSIFSGRTSTDTQYF	TGTGCCAGCAGCATCTTTAGCGGGAGGACTAGCACAGATACGCAGTATTTT	.	TRBJ2-3	.	TRBV21-1
CASLGAYF	TGCGCCAGTCTTGGGGCGTATTTT	.	TRBJ2-3	.	TRBV10-2
CASSQDPGTSVRETQYF	TGCGCCAGCAGCCAAGATCCCGGGACTAGCGTGCGGGAGACCCAGTACTTC	TRBD2	TRBJ2-5	.	TRBV4-1
CASSEQGASNQPQHF	TGTGCCAGCAGCGAACAGGGGGCGAGCAATCAGCCCCAGCATTTT	TRBD1	TRBJ1-5	.	TRBV9
CASSNRGAFAEAFF	TGTGCCAGCAGCAACAGGGGGGCATTCGCTGAAGCTTTCTTT	TRBD1	TRBJ1-1	.	TRBV5-5
CSASPGNEQYF	TGCAGTGCTTCCCCAGGGAACGAGCAGTACTTC	.	TRBJ2-7	.	TRBV20-1
CASSQSHSGRADPDTQYF	TGCGCCAGCAGCCAATCCCATAGCGGGAGGGCCGACCCAGATACGCAGTATTTT	TRBD2	TRBJ2-3	.	TRBV4-3
CASGWGGRAPGELFF	TGTGCCAGCGGGTGGGGCGGGAGGGCCCCCGGGGAGCTGTTTTTT	TRBD2	TRBJ2-2	.	TRBV27
CATSRPGQGRNEQYF	TGTGCCACCAGCAGACCGGGACAGGGGAGGAACGAGCAGTACTTC	TRBD1	TRBJ2-7	.	TRBV15
CASAGSPTDTQYF	TGTGCCTCCGCCGGGTCCCCCACAGATACGCAGTATTTT	.	TRBJ2-3	.	TRBV27
CSGYRGHLTEAFF	TGCAGCGGTTACAGGGGGCATTTGACTGAAGCTTTCTTT	TRBD1	TRBJ1-1	once	TRBV29-1
CAWSVRGGDRGRKGNIQYF	TGTGCCTGGAGTGTAAGGGGGGGGGACAGGGGCCGTAAGGGAAACATTCAGTACTTC	TRBD1	TRBJ2-4	.	TRBV30
CASSVGRFGNTIYF	TGTGCCAGCAGCGTTGGTCGGTTTGGAAACACCATATATTTT	.	TRBJ1-3	once	TRBV9
CSVVGTSGRGGDLSSYNEQFF	TGCAGCGTTGTGGGGACTAGCGGGAGGGGAGGGGACCTAAGCTCCTACAATGAGCAGTTCTTC	TRBD2	TRBJ2-1	once	TRBV29-1
CASSLPGQGMEGYTF	TGTGCCAGCAGCTTACCGGGACAGGGGATGGAGGGCTACACCTTC	TRBD1	TRBJ1-2	.	TRBV7-8
CAWRGEGRSGNTIYF	TGTGCCTGGAGGGGCGAGGGCCGCTCTGGAAACACCATATATTTT	.	TRBJ1-3	.	TRBV30
CASSSRDSSQETQYF	TGTGCCAGCAGCTCCCGGGACTCCTCCCAAGAGACCCAGTACTTC	.	TRBJ2-5	.	TRBV21-1
CASSLRGARRTSGRGCTGELFF	TGTGCCAGCAGTTTAAGAGGAGCCCGTCGGACTAGCGGGAGGGGGTGCACCGGGGAGCTGTTTTTT	TRBD2	TRBJ2-2	once	TRBV27
CASSPRAPSGYGYTF	TGTGCCAGCAGCCCCCGGGCCCCGAGCGGCTATGGCTACACCTTC	.	TRBJ1-2	.	TRBV2
CASSPPAARGETQYF	TGTGCCAGCAGTCCCCCCGCGGCCAGGGGGGAGACCCAGTACTTC	TRBD1	TRBJ2-5	.	TRBV27
CASSQSIRGNTEAFF	TGTGCCAGCAGCCAATCCATCAGGGGGAACACTGAAGCTTTCTTT	.	TRBJ1-1	.	TRBV4-2
CASSVGSGRGHTEAFF	TGTGCCAGCAGCGTGGGATCAGGCAGGGGGCACACTGAAGCTTTCTTT	TRBD1	TRBJ1-1	.	TRBV9
CASSSRLAGLSYNEQFF	TGTGCCAGTAGTTCCAGACTAGCGGGACTCTCCTACAATGAGCAGTTCTTC	TRBD2	TRBJ2-1	.	TRBV19
CAWSEGVRQFF	TGTGCCTGGAGTGAGGGAGTCCGGCAGTTCTTC	.	TRBJ2-1	.	TRBV30
CASSLDDQKGQKNTGELFF	TGTGCCAGCAGCTTGGACGACCAGAAGGGACAAAAGAACACCGGGGAGCTGTTTTTT	.	TRBJ2-2	few	TRBV5-4
CASSQGPAGSDEQYF	TGTGCCAGCAGCCAAGGGCCCGCGGGGAGCGACGAGCAGTACTTC	.	TRBJ2-7	.	TRBV14
CASSLAGTGESGNTIYF	TGTGCCAGCAGCTTGGCCGGGACAGGAGAATCTGGAAACACCATATATTTT	TRBD1	TRBJ1-3	.	TRBV5-4
CASSQGPHPTAVNNSYEQYF	TGCGCCAGCAGCCAAGGCCCTCATCCCACAGCGGTAAACAACTCCTACGAGCAGTACTTC	.	TRBJ2-7	.	TRBV4-3
CASSFGRVPLQYGYTF	TGCGCCAGCAGCTTTGGCAGGGTTCCTTTGCAGTATGGCTACACCTTC	.	TRBJ1-2	.	TRBV5-1
CASSGRRNTEAFF	TGTGCCAGCAGTGGCAGAAGGAACACTGAAGCTTTCTTT	.	TRBJ1-1	.	TRBV28
CASSPALAGVTGELFF	TGTGCCAGCAGTCCCGCACTAGCGGGAGTTACCGGGGAGCTGTTTTTT	TRBD2	TRBJ2-2	.	TRBV27
CASSLHEADRRYTEAFF	TGCGCCAGCAGCCTACACGAGGCGGACAGGCGATACACTGAAGCTTTCTTT	TRBD1	TRBJ1-1	.	TRBV4-3
CASSPPTESSYEQYF	TGTGCCAGCAGTCCACCCACAGAGAGCTCCTACGAGCAGTACTTC	.	TRBJ2-7	.	TRBV28
CASSYPTGGFVGGYTF	TGTGCCAGCAGTTACCCCACAGGGGGCTTCGTGGGAGGCTACACCTTC	TRBD1	TRBJ1-2	.	TRBV6-5
CASSTQVSEAFF	TGTGCCAGTAGTACACAGGTCAGTGAAGCTTTCTTT	.	TRBJ1-1	few	TRBV19
CASSVAGTLNTGELFF	TGTGCCAGCAGCGTAGCTGGGACACTGAACACCGGGGAGCTGTTTTTT	.	TRBJ2-2	.	TRBV9
CASSVGSGREGYEQYF	TGTGCCAGCAGCGTAGGTAGCGGGAGGGAAGGGTACGAGCAGTACTTC	TRBD2	TRBJ2-7	.	TRBV9
CASSQKSPYGGMCEQYF	TGTGCCAGCAGCCAAAAAAGCCCTTATGGGGGGATGTGCGAGCAGTACTTC	.	TRBJ2-7	.	TRBV14
CASSLGQEGGYGYTF	TGTGCCAGCAGCTTGGGGCAGGAAGGAGGCTATGGCTACACCTTC	.	TRBJ1-2	.	TRBV5-6